Each of the 22 T cell receptor beta chains below was sequenced from the same sample in a study of sequential checkpoint blockade in melanoma. Treatment denoted: randomized to nivolumab then ipilimumab (arm A) or the reverse (arm B). This table comes from immunoSEQ multiplex PCR, and its TCRdb copy is limited to in-frame clones, with some not included. The profile shows over 20,000 clones, about two thirds of them singletons. Here the sequenced sample was CD8+ T cells sorted from blood (inferred from file names), taken from a patient given nivolumab and ipilimumab in sequence. These TCRs come from a human donor with melanoma.

The rearrangement uses TRBV4-3 and TRBJ1-2; 7 bases fit TRBD1. This CDR3 is built from 16 residues. Losses at the gene ends were 1 base for V and 2 bases for J; bases not matched to a gene: 7. Germline loops: CDR1 LGHNA, CDR2 YSLEER. The CDR3 nucleotides read TGCGCCAGCAGCCAAGCTAACAGGGGAACGAACTATGGCTACACCTTC. This codes for CASSQANRGTNYGYTF.

The chain employs TRBV19 and TRBJ1-1; 7 nucleotides align to TRBD1. The CDR3 runs to 14 residues. Germline V gene lookup returns CDR1 LNHDA and CDR2 SQIVND (reference sequence). Trimming removed 6 bases from V and 5 bases from J; junction bases left unmatched: 9. This CDR3 is CASRSLTGQTEAFF. The CDR3 nucleotides are TGTGCCAGTAGAAGCCTGACAGGGCAAACTGAAGCTTTCTTT.

V is TRBV7-9 and J is TRBJ2-5; TRBD1 agrees at 8 bases. The CDR3 is 12 amino acids. From germline, CDR1 is SEHNR and CDR2 FQNEAQ (reference sequence). V lost 6 bases to trimming and J lost 10 bases; unmatched junction nucleotides: 7. The CDR3 reads CASSLWTGLQYF. The CDR3 region has the DNA TGTGCCAGCAGTCTATGGACAGGGCTCCAGTACTTC.

The rearrangement links TRBV4-2 to TRBJ1-5; D gene uncertain. V dropped 0 bases and J dropped 6 bases, with 3 bases sitting between them. CDR3 size: 12 residues. Per germline, CDR1 LGHNA and CDR2 YNFKEQ. CDR3 residues: CASSQDSQPQHF. As DNA, the CDR3 is TGTGCCAGCAGCCAAGATAGTCAGCCCCAGCATTTT.

This clone was seen more than once but under ten times. The chain recombines TRBV27 with TRBJ2-5; 8 nucleotides match TRBD2. This CDR3 region has 15 residues. Germline V CDR1 and CDR2: MNHEY, SMNVEV (reference sequence). V lost 6 bases, J lost 2 bases, and 8 bases stayed unmatched. The CDR3 loop is CASSRSTSGQETQYF. The CDR3 DNA reads as TGTGCCAGCAGCCGCTCAACTAGCGGTCAAGAGACCCAGTACTTC.

The rearrangement links TRBV7-8 to TRBJ1-5; no clear D. This CDR3 spans 13 amino acids. V was trimmed by 3 bases and J by 7 bases, leaving 10 bases between them. CDR1 SGHVS and CDR2 FQNEAQ come from the germline V gene. CDR3 loop: CASSFGVGQPQHF. As DNA, the CDR3 is TGTGCCAGCAGCTTCGGGGTAGGGCAGCCCCAGCATTTT.

The gene calls are TRBV5-6 and TRBJ2-3; 8 positions agree with TRBD1. After removal of 4 bases from V and 9 bases from J, the junction contained 4 bases not matched to a gene. This CDR3 is 12 amino acids long. Per germline, CDR1 SGHDT and CDR2 YYEEEE. This CDR3 reads CASSPGQGTQYF. For the CDR3, the DNA is TGTGCCAGCAGCCCAGGACAGGGCACGCAGTATTTT. Using reference TRBV5-6 and TRBJ2-3 for the parts outside the CDR3, the full variable domain is DAGVTQSPTHLIKTRGQQVTLRCSPKSGHDTVSWYQQALGQGPQFIFQYYEEEERQRGNFPDRFSGHQFPNYSSELNVNALLLGDSALYLCASSPGQGTQYFGPGTRLTVL.

J is TRBJ2-4 and V is TRBV5-4; D unclear. The CDR3 is made up of 13 amino acids. Trimming pared 4 bases from V and 4 bases from J, leaving 9 bases between. Germline CDR1 reads SGHNT; CDR2 reads YYREEE (reference sequence). The CDR3 reads CASSEPQKNIQYF. The CDR3, as DNA: TGTGCCAGCAGCGAACCACAGAAAAACATTCAGTACTTC.

This chain joins TRBV4-3 and TRBJ2-2, with TRBD1 matching 8 bases. The CDR3 loop spans 16 amino acids. J was trimmed by 5 bases and V by 3 bases; bases with no gene match: 8. CDR1 LGHNA and CDR2 YSLEER come from the germline V gene. CDR3 DNA sequence: TGCGCCAGCAGCCACAGGACAGGGTTTGGGACCGGGGAGCTGTTTTTT. This gives the protein CASSHRTGFGTGELFF.

The chain combines TRBV6-6 with TRBJ1-4; D might be TRBD1 (5 bases). Germline CDR1 is MNHNY and CDR2 is SVGAGI (reference sequence). The ends were cut back, 10 bases at V and 0 bases at J, with 12 bases in the middle. The CDR3 covers 14 residues. This CDR3 is CATNTGSTNEKLFF. The CDR3 DNA sequence: TGTGCCACGAATACAGGATCAACTAATGAAAAACTGTTTTTT.

The chain has TRBV27 and TRBJ1-2; TRBD1 agrees at 9 bases. Germline loops: CDR1 MNHEY, CDR2 SMNVEV (reference sequence). The V segment lost 10 bases and the J segment 5 bases; nucleotides outside the gene matches: 14. The CDR3 has 15 residues. CDR3 coding DNA: TGTGCCACAGTGACCACAGGGGGCGAACGTTATGGCTACACCTTC. Translation gives CATVTTGGERYGYTF.

CDR3 coding DNA: TGTGCCAGCAGCCTAGGACTCCGTGAGCAGTTCTTC. Encoded protein: CASSLGLREQFF. This sequence joins TRBV7-3 and TRBJ2-1, with D possibly matching TRBD2 (5 bases). The V gene's germline CDR1 is SGHTA and CDR2 FQGTGA. Trimming cost V 5 bases and J 9 bases, with 11 bases left between them. The CDR3 has 12 amino acids.

This rearrangement joins TRBV4-1 to TRBJ1-1; TRBD1 is a possible D gene (5 bases). CDR1 and CDR2 (germline): MGHRA, YSYEKL. The V and J ends lost 1 base and 1 base respectively, with 10 bases between them. CDR3 length: 15 residues. CDR3 DNA sequence: TGCGCCAGCAGCCAAGGAGACAGACAGAACACTGAAGCTTTCTTT. As protein: CASSQGDRQNTEAFF.

This clone was detected a few times. The chain joins TRBV6-6 to TRBJ1-6; D is possibly TRBD1 (5 bases). CDR1 and CDR2 (germline): MNHNY, SVGAGI (reference sequence). V lost 6 bases and J lost 10, with 13 bases in between. The CDR3 is 13 amino acids. CDR3 DNA: TGTGCCAGCAGCCCGGCGGGGGGGTCACCCCTCCACTTT. Amino acid sequence: CASSPAGGSPLHF.

This chain connects TRBV5-5 to TRBJ1-1; D gene uncertain. CDR3 length: 12 amino acids. Between the trimmed V and J ends, which lost 5 bases and 0 bases, there was a span of 5 bases. The germline V gene encodes CDR1 SGHKS and CDR2 YYEKEE (reference sequence). The CDR3 DNA reads as TGTGCCAGCAGGAGCATGAACACTGAAGCTTTCTTT. The encoded protein is CASRSMNTEAFF.

V gene TRBV7-8 combines with J gene TRBJ1-6, with a weak D call TRBD1 (5 bases). V lost 0 bases and J lost 12, with 18 bases in between. The CDR3 covers 16 residues. The germline gives CDR1 SGHVS, CDR2 FQNEAQ. The CDR3, as DNA: TGTGCCAGCAGCTTAGCGTGGTCGGGCCTACAGGAACCCCTCCACTTT. Protein product: CASSLAWSGLQEPLHF.

Worth noting for this clone: A read error may produce the germline difference seen at one junction end. This chain joins TRBV5-3 and TRBJ1-6, with D perhaps matching TRBD1 (6 bases). TRBV5-3 is reported as an ORF; its role is uncertain. This CDR3 is built from 15 residues. In DNA form, the CDR3 reads TGTGCCAGCAGCTTATACAGGGAATACAATTCACCCCTCCACTTT. Protein: CASSLYREYNSPLHF.

The chain combines TRBV27 with TRBJ1-2; a weak D match, TRBD1 (6 bases). There are 12 residues in the CDR3. The germline CDR1 and CDR2 sequences are MNHEY and SMNVEV (reference sequence). Trimming removed 6 bases at V and 6 bases at J, with 11 bases between. CDR3 DNA sequence: TGTGCCAGCAGAACCCCAGGGGATGGCTACACCTTC. Amino acids: CASRTPGDGYTF.

The chain employs TRBV10-3 and TRBJ2-3; 11 bases map to TRBD1. J was trimmed by 1 base and V by 3 bases; bases with no gene match: 3. In germline, CDR1 is ENHRY, CDR2 SYGVKD. This CDR3 contains 16 residues. CDR3 residues: CAISDMDRGRTDTQYF. As DNA, the CDR3 is TGTGCCATCAGTGACATGGACAGGGGGCGCACAGATACGCAGTATTTT.

The chain is built from TRBV29-1 and TRBJ1-4; no reliable D call. V shed 5 bases and J shed 8 bases, with 15 bases lying between them. The length of the CDR3 is 13 residues. Germline CDR1 is SQVTM and CDR2 is ANQGSEA. The CDR3 is CSVWSPRREKLFF. The CDR3 coding sequence is TGCAGCGTTTGGTCTCCGAGGCGGGAAAAACTGTTTTTT.

This clone is a singleton in its sample. This chain connects TRBV6-1 to TRBJ2-1; 10 bases are shared with TRBD2. The ends lost 8 bases at V and 4 bases at J; junction bases unmatched: 2. Per germline, CDR1 MNHNS and CDR2 SASEGT. CDR3 size: 13 residues. The CDR3 sequence: CASGLAEYNEQFF. The DNA of the CDR3 is TGTGCCAGCGGACTAGCGGAATACAATGAGCAGTTCTTC.

The rearrangement joins TRBV6-1 to TRBJ1-1, with 8 positions matching TRBD1. The CDR3 contains 12 residues. CDR1 is MNHNS and CDR2 is SASEGT in the germline V gene. The junction had 3 bases not matched to a gene; V was cut back by 5 bases and J by 7 bases. The CDR3 region is CASSTQGVEAFF. CDR3 coding DNA: TGTGCCAGCAGTACACAGGGGGTTGAAGCTTTCTTT.